The 19 T cell receptor beta chains given below trace back to one sample, sequenced in a study of blood T cell repertoires in COVID-19. Generated by immunoSEQ multiplex PCR, the TCRdb table keeps only in-frame clones and is missing some. Altogether 140,000 to 150,000 clones are present, 88% being singletons, with the ten largest covering 1% to 1.5%. Sequences were obtained from PBMCs or T cells enriched from blood (not recorded which). These receptors were obtained from a woman aged 25 to 45 with acute COVID-19.

This chain uses TRBV19 with TRBJ2-7; 9 positions agree with TRBD2. Trimming cost V 1 base and J 4 bases; bases outside gene matches: 2. This CDR3 region has 14 residues. The V gene's germline CDR1 is LNHDA and CDR2 SQIVND (reference sequence). The CDR3 DNA sequence: TGTGCCAGTAGTATAGCTAGCGGGATATACGAGCAGTACTTC. Translating gives CASSIASGIYEQYF.

The genes are TRBV28 and TRBJ1-2, with a possible D match to TRBD1 (5 bases). The CDR3 spans 12 residues. Looked up from germline, CDR1 is MDHEN and CDR2 is SYDVKM. Trimming cost V 5 bases and J 7 bases, with 11 bases left between them. The CDR3 nucleotides read TGTGCCAGCAGTACTCCCCAGGGTGGCTACACCTTC. This sequence encodes CASSTPQGGYTF.

This sequence joins TRBV28 and TRBJ1-1; 9 bases are a match to TRBD1. The germline CDR1 and CDR2 sequences are MDHEN and SYDVKM. V lost 7 bases and J lost 6; bases outside the gene matches: 9. This CDR3 region has 14 residues. The CDR3 region is CASKTGGRLAEAFF. For the CDR3, the DNA is TGTGCCAGCAAGACAGGGGGTCGTTTGGCTGAAGCTTTCTTT.

In DNA, the CDR3 is TGTGCCAGCAGTTTATCAGGGACAGGGAATGAAGCTTTCTTT. It encodes CASSLSGTGNEAFF. The rearrangement links TRBV28 to TRBJ1-1; TRBD1 agrees at 9 bases. The CDR3 totals 14 residues. In germline, CDR1 is MDHEN, CDR2 SYDVKM. V lost 1 base to trimming and J lost 7 bases; unmatched junction nucleotides: 4.

This chain connects TRBV19 to TRBJ2-7; TRBD1 agrees at 7 bases. CDR1 and CDR2 (germline): LNHDA, SQIVND (reference sequence). CDR3 length: 16 residues. Germline trimming cut 5 bases from V and 0 bases from J; bases unmatched to any gene: 10. The CDR3 here is CASSPDRVRSSYEQYF. The CDR3 DNA follows: TGTGCCAGTAGTCCCGACAGGGTAAGGAGCTCCTACGAGCAGTACTTC.

This chain uses TRBV9 with TRBJ1-1; D is undetermined. With 4 bases removed from V and 3 bases from J, the gap between germline ends came to 10 bases. The CDR3 is 13 amino acids. Germline CDR1 and CDR2: SGDLS and YYNGEE. CDR3 protein: CASSPTGDTEAFF. In DNA, the CDR3 is TGTGCCAGCAGCCCTACCGGGGACACTGAAGCTTTCTTT.

The chain is built from TRBV2 and TRBJ1-6, with 7 positions matching TRBD1. The CDR3 is 16 amino acids. V gave up 8 bases and J gave up 3 bases; unmatched junction bases: 10. Germline V CDR1 and CDR2: SNHLY, FYNNEI. CDR3 sequence reads: CASGQTGPIYNSPLHF. The CDR3 DNA reads as TGTGCCAGCGGACAGACAGGGCCCATCTATAATTCACCCCTCCACTTT.

This clone has a single count. The junction and the germline gene differ at one end; a read error may be behind it. The chain employs TRBV15 and TRBJ2-1; no reliable D call. The length of the CDR3 is 14 residues. Germline CDR1 and CDR2: LNHNV and YYDKDF (reference sequence). As DNA, the CDR3 is TGTGCCACCAGCGGAGACCGTGAGTACAATGAGCAGTTCTTC. It is translated as CATSGDREYNEQFF.

V is TRBV4-1 and J is TRBJ2-1, with 11 bases aligning to TRBD2. The J segment lost 4 bases and the V segment lost 5 bases, leaving 4 bases of the junction unmatched. Looked up from germline, CDR1 is MGHRA and CDR2 is YSYEKL. The CDR3 covers 15 residues. The DNA of the CDR3 is TGCGCCAGCAGCTCCGGGACTAGCGGATACAATGAGCAGTTCTTC. Encoded protein: CASSSGTSGYNEQFF.

This sequence joins TRBV27 and TRBJ2-5; D is unclear. The length of the CDR3 is 14 residues. Trimming pared 3 bases from V and 7 bases from J, leaving 15 bases between. Germline CDR1 and CDR2: MNHEY and SMNVEV (reference sequence). This CDR3 reads CASSFLVPGGTQYF. As DNA, the CDR3 is TGTGCCAGCAGTTTCCTAGTCCCGGGTGGGACCCAGTACTTC.

This clone has a single count. The V and J genes are TRBV7-6 and TRBJ2-5; TRBD2 might be the D (6 bases). CDR3 length equals 15 residues. Germline V gene data show CDR1 as SGHVS and CDR2 as FNYEAQ. The germline V and J ends were trimmed by 6 bases and 4 bases, with 18 bases remaining between them. CDR3 DNA: TGTGCCAGCAGACGGGACGGCGGGGAGACAGAGACCCAGTACTTC. Translating gives CASRRDGGETETQYF.

The V gene is TRBV28, the J gene TRBJ2-7; 9 nucleotides line up with TRBD1. Germline V gives CDR1 MDHEN, CDR2 SYDVKM. The V and J ends lost 6 bases and 6 bases, in that order; junction bases with no gene match: 6. CDR3 length: 13 residues. The CDR3 reads CASRPGQGFEQYF. The CDR3 DNA sequence: TGTGCCAGCAGGCCGGGACAGGGATTCGAGCAGTACTTC.

In DNA, the CDR3 is TGTGCCAGCAGCTTAGGGCGGGAGTACGAGCAGTACTTC. Amino acids: CASSLGREYEQYF. V and J are TRBV7-2 and TRBJ2-7, with 7 bases identical to TRBD2. Germline assignment: CDR1 SGHTA and CDR2 FQGNSA. J gave up 4 bases and V 1 base, and 1 base lay outside the gene matches. The CDR3 covers 13 residues.

This clone was seen only once. The rearrangement links TRBV4-3 to TRBJ2-2; 7 bases match TRBD1. Germline V gene lookup returns CDR1 LGHNA and CDR2 YSLEER. This CDR3 is built from 13 residues. The trim removed 7 bases at V and 9 bases at J, leaving 8 bases unmatched. The CDR3 nucleotides read TGCGCCAGCAACGACAGGGCGAATCGGGAGCTGTTTTTT. Amino acid sequence: CASNDRANRELFF.

A few counts support this clone. The chain employs TRBV2 and TRBJ1-6, with a weak D call TRBD1 (6 bases). The CDR3 is 15 residues long. Trimming took off 2 bases at V and 9 bases at J, with 14 bases between the two ends. From germline, CDR1 is SNHLY and CDR2 FYNNEI. CDR3 nucleotide sequence: TGTGCCAGCAGTGAATGGGCAGGGGAGACTTCACCCCTCCACTTT. Protein product: CASSEWAGETSPLHF.

This clone was recorded a few times. The chain links TRBV29-1 to TRBJ1-1; D not certain. The V gene lost 3 bases and the J gene lost 1 base, with 3 bases spanning the gap. Per the germline V gene, CDR1 is SQVTM and CDR2 is ANQGSEA. The CDR3 is made up of 11 amino acids. This CDR3 reads CSVERNTEAFF. CDR3 nucleotide sequence: TGCAGCGTTGAGAGGAACACTGAAGCTTTCTTT.

J is TRBJ1-3 and V is TRBV30, with D uncertain. CDR3 length: 12 residues. Trimming shortened V by 5 bases and J by 1 base, and 6 bases separated the two germline ends. CDR1 is GTSNPN and CDR2 is SVGIG in the germline V gene (reference sequence). CDR3 DNA sequence: TGTGCCTGGGGGCAGTCTGGAAACACCATATATTTT. Protein product: CAWGQSGNTIYF.

CDR3 coding DNA: TGTGCCAGCACGGTAGCGGGAGGGGTAGATACGCAGTATTTT. Its protein is CASTVAGGVDTQYF. The rearrangement joins TRBV6-5 to TRBJ2-3; 11 nucleotides line up with TRBD2. The length of the CDR3 is 14 residues. The V gene's germline CDR1 is MNHEY and CDR2 SVGAGI. J was trimmed by 5 bases and V by 7 bases; bases with no gene match: 5.

The chain recombines TRBV6-5 with TRBJ2-3; unclear D gene. Trimming left V 4 bases short and J 0 bases short, with 2 bases between. Germline V lookup: CDR1 MNHEY, CDR2 SVGAGI. This CDR3 is built from 12 residues. The chain's CDR3 is CASSSSTDTQYF. The CDR3 DNA sequence: TGTGCCAGCAGTTCTAGCACAGATACGCAGTATTTT.